The source of this T cell receptor beta chain is a study of shared clonotypes between healthy human individuals (dated by TCRdb to 2019 to 2021). Study-wide context: The cohort comprised a couple of women and a few men aged 18 to 49 years. For each donor, CD4 naive and CD4 memory were each given three plates, CD8 naive was given two plates, and CD8 memory was given one plate. To estimate repertoire size and how much clonotypes are shared between individuals, the study performed deep sequencing of blood TCR repertoires from a few healthy adults. To increase sequencing depth and limit assay-specific biases, different laboratories used diverse techniques to prepare libraries and sequence TCR repertoires. Between about 0.8 and 9 billion PBMCs per donor were obtained by leukapheresis. General study outcomes and caveats: The genetic and exposure-history diversity represented was limited by the small number of donors. Larger estimated clonotype richness was generally found for naive subsets than for memory subsets. Compared with non-shared clonotypes, the clonotypes found in all four sorted-subset donors had higher generation probabilities. Approximately 5% of naive CD4, 3.5% of naive CD8, approximately 2% of memory CD4, and more than 0.35% of memory CD8 clonotypes were shared across several donors. Pairwise subsampling indicated that sequencing depth was expected to affect the degree of clonotype sharing among donors. Only blood was sampled, and tissue TCR repertoires likely differ from those in blood. Even with the large sequencing depth, rarefaction of the sorted-subset datasets indicated that sequencing was incomplete.

As to this clone: The antigen it recognizes is unknown. No much larger clone exists at a distance of one base, and base qualities are not known.

The CDR1 and CDR2 encoded by the germline V gene (reference sequence) are LNHDA and SQIVND. Reading from cysteine to phenylalanine, the CDR3 counts 14 amino acids. Left in the record is the CDR3 DNA by itself, 42 bases read in frame from the first base. Trimmed from V: 6 bases; trimmed from J: 6 bases; junction bases lacking a gene match: 9. Using the deep immunoSEQ assay, TCR CDR3 regions were amplified from genomic DNA by multiplex PCR. Extracted genomic DNA from each cell subset was spread evenly across all wells of several immunoSEQ 96-well plates, with each plate serving as a replicate. Each replicate PCR for sorted subsets received about 180 ng genomic DNA, equal to about 30,000 T cell genomes. Purified libraries were quantified with a Qubit 3.0 fluorometer, sized on a Bioanalyzer 2100, and re-quantified with the KAPA Library Quantification kit. Each immunoSEQ 96-well plate was sequenced on its own single-read 150-cycle Illumina NextSeq 550 flow cell. The original pipeline was this. Because only junctional sequences without quality scores were contained in the immunoSEQ output, filtering matching that applied to full-length reads could not be performed. To assign V/J genes and CDR3, sequences were annotated against IMGT germline references using PyIR, a Python wrapper for IgBLAST v1.9. Any read was removed if the V/J assignment was weak (E-value above 1e-6), the CDR3 was missing, or the read contained stop codons, out-of-frame junctions, or ambiguous translated residues. A V3J clonotype was defined by an identical inferred V gene, J gene, and CDR3 amino acid sequence. Percentage overlap between repertoires was computed as shared unique clonotypes divided by the size of the smaller repertoire. Repertoire richness was assessed with RTK rarefaction, the Chao1 estimator, and Recon v2.1 estimates of unobserved clonotypes. Generation probabilities were computed with OLGA for all TCRbeta clonotypes obtained by the gDNA method from several donors. Sourced from immuneACCESS, this table was stored by TCRdb with only in-frame sequences that have V and J called. A share of the clones is absent; for the studies checked, an unresolved V gene accounts for under half, and the remainder has no known explanation. That table gives V, J and clone size, and the DNA gave D and trimming. Across this sample there are about 610,000 clones, with roughly 96% seen only once. Of the sample, 0.095% to 0.13% falls within the top ten clones.

CD8 naive samples were CD45RO-negative cells positively selected for CCR7, giving a CD45RA+CCR7+ population that excluded TemRA cells. The donors were healthy, HIV-negative adults with no recently reported acute infections or vaccinations. All donors were Caucasian adults living in Nashville, Tennessee, USA. Blood was obtained by leukapheresis, after which PBMCs were separated by Ficoll-Histopaque density gradient centrifugation and cryopreserved in liquid nitrogen vapor phase. Purity and quantity of every magnetically sorted T cell population were checked by analytical flow cytometry. Genomic DNA was isolated from each sorted fraction and quantified by UV absorbance on a Nanodrop 2000c.

The rearranged chain carries TRBV19 and TRBJ2-3, and TRBD1 aligns with 7 junction nucleotides. Input material: naive CD8+ T cells sorted from blood. What the cell subset or site label conveys for this sample: CD45RA+CCR7+. The receptor was isolated from a young woman in good health. Read as DNA, the sequence is TGTGCCAGTAGCCTTAGGGGGCAGGTGGATACGCAGTATTTT. Its translation is CASSLRGQVDTQYF.